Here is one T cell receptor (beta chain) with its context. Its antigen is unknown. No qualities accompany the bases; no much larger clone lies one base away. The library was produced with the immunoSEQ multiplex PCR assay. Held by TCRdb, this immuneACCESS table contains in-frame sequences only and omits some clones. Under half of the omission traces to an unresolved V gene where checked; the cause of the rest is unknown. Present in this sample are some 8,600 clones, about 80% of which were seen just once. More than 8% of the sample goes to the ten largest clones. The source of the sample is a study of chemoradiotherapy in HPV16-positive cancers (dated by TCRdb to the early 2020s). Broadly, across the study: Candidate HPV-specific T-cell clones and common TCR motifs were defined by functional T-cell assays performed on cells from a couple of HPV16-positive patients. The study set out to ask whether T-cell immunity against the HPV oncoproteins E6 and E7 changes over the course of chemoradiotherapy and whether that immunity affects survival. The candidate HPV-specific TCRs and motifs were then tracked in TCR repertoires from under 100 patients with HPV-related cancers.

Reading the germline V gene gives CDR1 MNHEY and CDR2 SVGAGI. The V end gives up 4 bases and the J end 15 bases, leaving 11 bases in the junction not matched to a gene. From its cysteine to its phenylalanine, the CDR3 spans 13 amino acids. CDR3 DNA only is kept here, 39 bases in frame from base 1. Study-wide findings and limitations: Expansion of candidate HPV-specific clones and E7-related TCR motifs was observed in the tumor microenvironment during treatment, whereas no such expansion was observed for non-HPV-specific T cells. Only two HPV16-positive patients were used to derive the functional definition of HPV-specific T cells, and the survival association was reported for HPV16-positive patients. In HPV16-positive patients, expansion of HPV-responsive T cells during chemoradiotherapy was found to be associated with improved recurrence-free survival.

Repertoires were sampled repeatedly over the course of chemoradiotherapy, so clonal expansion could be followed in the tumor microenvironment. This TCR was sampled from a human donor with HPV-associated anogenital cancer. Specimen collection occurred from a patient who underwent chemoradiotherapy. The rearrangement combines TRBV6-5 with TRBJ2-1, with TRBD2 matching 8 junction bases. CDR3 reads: CASSSSGTRVPFF. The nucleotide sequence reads TGTGCCAGCAGTTCATCCGGGACTAGAGTCCCGTTCTTC.